The clone carrying this T cell receptor (beta chain) was seen a handful of times. These data originate in a study of sequential checkpoint blockade in melanoma. Whole-study context: Patients were randomized 1:1 to nivolumab-then-ipilimumab or ipilimumab-then-nivolumab first-line. Each arm's sequence ended with maintenance nivolumab.

The CDR3 consists of 14 residues. V lost 3 bases, J lost 4 bases, and 5 bases stayed unmatched. From germline, CDR1 is SGDLS and CDR2 YYNGEE. Treatment noted: randomized to nivolumab then ipilimumab (arm A) or the reverse (arm B). Patients had received no earlier DNA-damaging chemotherapy. Live CD3+CD8+ CD19− CD56− cells were sorted from PBMCs. Produced via immunoSEQ multiplex PCR; TCRdb's table is partial and in-frame only. Of over 10,000 clones in the sample, 65% to 75% were seen once. This receptor was identified in a human donor with melanoma. The sample in question was CD8+ T cells sorted from blood (inferred from file names), obtained from a patient given nivolumab and ipilimumab in sequence. This chain connects TRBV9 to TRBJ1-1, with 8 bases aligning to TRBD1. CDR3 amino acids: CASSDPGGPTEAFF. CDR3 nucleotide sequence: TGTGCCAGCAGCGATCCAGGGGGCCCCACTGAAGCTTTCTTT.